These T cell receptor beta chains were read from a single sample in a study of shared clonotypes between healthy human individuals. Assay: immunoSEQ multiplex PCR; the TCRdb copy retains only in-frame clones and omits some. The sample includes about 2.3 million clones, roughly 92% of them seen just once. The specimen sequenced was naive CD4+ T cells from PBMCs. All receptors come from a man aged 18 to 29 in good health. Some clones in this sample may be carry-over from other donors' samples. Both conserved end residues are part of each CDR3. D genes are given only for firm matches. Expanded clones are given a class, and other clones once, few, many or no size at all.

d_gene,len,abundance,v_gene,j_gene,CDR3aa,CDR3nt
TRBD2,14,once,TRBV5-1,TRBJ2-1,CASPREGSYNEQFF,TGCGCCAGCCCCCGGGAGGGGTCCTACAATGAGCAGTTCTTC
.,11,few,TRBV14,TRBJ1-1,CASSQGVGAFF,TGTGCCAGCAGCCAAGGAGTCGGCGCTTTCTTT
.,13,.,TRBV6-5,TRBJ2-6,CASRGFGANVLTF,TGTGCCAGTAGGGGATTCGGGGCCAACGTCCTGACTTTC
.,14,.,TRBV18,TRBJ1-5,CASSQPGGNQPQHF,TGTGCCAGCTCCCAACCGGGTGGCAATCAGCCCCAGCATTTT
.,15,.,TRBV9,TRBJ1-5,CASSVGGGEVQPQHF,TGTGCCAGCAGCGTAGGAGGGGGGGAGGTACAGCCCCAGCATTTT
TRBD1,15,.,TRBV28,TRBJ1-6,CASSITGAHNSPLHF,TGTGCCAGCAGTATAACAGGGGCGCATAATTCACCCCTCCACTTT
.,13,.,TRBV7-6,TRBJ2-7,CASSLEISYEQYF,TGTGCCAGCAGCTTAGAGATTTCCTACGAGCAGTACTTC
TRBD1,15,.,TRBV6-6,TRBJ2-2,CASTFGQVNTGELFF,TGTGCCAGTACGTTTGGACAGGTGAACACCGGGGAGCTGTTTTTT
.,13,.,TRBV11-2,TRBJ2-2,CASSFMRTGELFF,TGTGCCAGCAGCTTTATGAGGACCGGGGAGCTGTTTTTT
TRBD2,17,.,TRBV7-2,TRBJ2-3,CASSHSRGGRGADTQYF,TGTGCCAGCAGCCACTCCCGAGGCGGGAGGGGCGCAGATACGCAGTATTTT
TRBD2,13,.,TRBV7-2,TRBJ2-3,CASAREGTDTQYF,TGTGCCAGCGCCCGGGAGGGAACAGATACGCAGTATTTT
.,13,.,TRBV18,TRBJ1-1,CASSPTGRTEAFF,TGTGCCAGCTCACCCACAGGGAGGACTGAAGCTTTCTTT
.,17,.,TRBV16,TRBJ1-5,CASSHRVLRGWDQPQHF,TGTGCCAGCAGCCATAGGGTTCTGCGGGGATGGGATCAGCCCCAGCATTTT
.,13,.,TRBV9,TRBJ1-4,CASSVDLNEKLFF,TGTGCCAGCAGCGTAGATCTCAATGAAAAACTGTTTTTT
.,18,.,TRBV7-2,TRBJ2-1,CASSLAVGTGWSYNEQFF,TGTGCCAGCAGCTTAGCGGTTGGGACTGGCTGGTCCTACAATGAGCAGTTCTTC
TRBD2,17,.,TRBV28,TRBJ2-2,CASRAPVPGLATGELFF,TGTGCCAGCAGGGCCCCGGTGCCGGGACTAGCCACCGGGGAGCTGTTTTTT
.,14,.,TRBV6-1,TRBJ2-1,CASSGQRGSNEQFF,TGTGCCAGCAGTGGCCAGAGGGGAAGTAATGAGCAGTTCTTC
.,18,.,TRBV28,TRBJ2-5,CASSFKIMGTPTEETQYF,TGTGCCAGCAGTTTCAAGATTATGGGGACCCCCACGGAAGAGACCCAGTACTTC
TRBD1,14,.,TRBV28,TRBJ2-7,CASSLWGQTYEQYF,TGTGCCAGCAGTTTATGGGGACAGACCTACGAGCAGTACTTC
TRBD2,15,.,TRBV6-5,TRBJ2-5,CASSSGSAGQETQYF,TGTGCCAGCAGTAGCGGGAGCGCTGGGCAAGAGACCCAGTACTTC
TRBD1,14,few,TRBV5-4,TRBJ1-4,CASSLEGAGEKLFF,TGTGCCAGCAGCTTGGAGGGGGCTGGGGAAAAACTGTTTTTT
.,14,.,TRBV21-1,TRBJ1-1,CASMVRILQSEAFF,TGTGCCAGCATGGTCAGAATCCTCCAGTCTGAAGCTTTCTTT
TRBD2,19,.,TRBV9,TRBJ2-3,CASSVIPSGSLTFTDTQYF,TGTGCCAGCAGCGTAATTCCTAGCGGGAGCCTAACCTTCACAGATACGCAGTATTTT
.,13,.,TRBV4-1,TRBJ1-2,CASKGPPGDGYTF,TGCGCCTCGAAAGGGCCACCTGGGGATGGCTACACCTTC
.,18,.,TRBV5-4,TRBJ2-6,CASSLGTPGLSGANVLTF,TGTGCCAGCAGCTTGGGTACCCCAGGTTTGTCTGGGGCCAACGTCCTGACTTTC
.,13,once,TRBV30,TRBJ2-5,CAWSPEPQETQYF,TGTGCCTGGAGTCCCGAGCCTCAAGAGACCCAGTACTTC
.,16,.,TRBV7-9,TRBJ1-1,CASSSGGGGLVAEAFF,TGTGCCAGCAGCTCAGGAGGAGGGGGTCTCGTCGCTGAAGCTTTCTTT
.,16,once,TRBV12-1,TRBJ1-2,CATTPGQAARNYGYTF,TGTGCCACCACCCCCGGACAGGCCGCGAGGAACTATGGCTACACCTTC
.,17,.,TRBV11-2,TRBJ2-1,CASSLGVAESSYNEQFF,TGTGCCAGCAGCTTAGGGGTAGCGGAGAGCTCCTACAATGAGCAGTTCTTC
.,14,.,TRBV6-6,TRBJ2-2,CASSYLGRSGELFF,TGTGCCAGCAGTTACTTGGGTCGGAGCGGGGAGCTGTTTTTT
.,13,.,TRBV14,TRBJ2-2,CASSQMEGMDLFF,TGTGCCAGCAGCCAAATGGAGGGAATGGATCTGTTTTTT
.,14,.,TRBV30,TRBJ1-5,CAWNLLGVNQPQHF,TGTGCCTGGAATTTATTAGGGGTTAATCAGCCCCAGCATTTT
.,12,few,TRBV19,TRBJ1-2,CASIGLGYGYTF,TGTGCCAGTATCGGACTAGGGTATGGCTACACCTTC
.,14,.,TRBV9,TRBJ2-7,CASSVGSQTYEQYF,TGTGCCAGCAGCGTAGGGTCTCAGACCTACGAGCAGTACTTC
TRBD1,17,.,TRBV19,TRBJ2-2,CASSIVRGTGATGELFF,TGTGCCAGTAGTATAGTCCGCGGGACAGGGGCCACCGGGGAGCTGTTTTTT
.,15,.,TRBV2,TRBJ2-3,CASSAHGSSTDTQYF,TGTGCCAGCAGTGCCCACGGGAGTAGCACAGATACGCAGTATTTT
.,15,.,TRBV9,TRBJ2-2,CASSVAVARTGELFF,TGTGCCAGCAGCGTAGCTGTAGCGCGCACCGGGGAGCTGTTTTTT
TRBD1,17,.,TRBV19,TRBJ1-1,CASSMGTGALGATEAFF,TGTGCCAGTAGTATGGGTACAGGGGCGCTGGGGGCCACTGAAGCTTTCTTT
.,13,.,TRBV5-1,TRBJ2-7,CASSLGGTYEQYF,TGTGCCAGCAGCTTGGGGGGCACCTACGAGCAGTACTTC
TRBD2,15,.,TRBV7-2,TRBJ2-2,CASSFGLAGTGELFF,TGTGCCAGCAGCTTCGGACTAGCGGGCACCGGGGAGCTGTTTTTT
TRBD1,14,.,TRBV28,TRBJ1-2,CASSTPGQGGGYTF,TGTGCCAGCAGTACCCCGGGACAGGGGGGTGGCTACACCTTC
.,17,.,TRBV10-3,TRBJ2-6,CAIRAGTLGSGANVLTF,TGTGCCATCAGGGCCGGGACTCTTGGCTCTGGGGCCAACGTCCTGACTTTC
.,14,.,TRBV18,TRBJ1-2,CASSVNPINYGYTF,TGTGCCAGCTCCGTGAACCCGATTAACTATGGCTACACCTTC
.,14,.,TRBV6-5,TRBJ1-4,CASRPTERNEKLFF,TGTGCCAGCAGACCGACCGAGCGAAATGAAAAACTGTTTTTT
.,11,.,TRBV20-1,TRBJ1-1,CSAAPQSVAFF,TGCAGTGCTGCACCCCAAAGCGTAGCTTTCTTT
.,13,.,TRBV5-6,TRBJ1-1,CASSRRGNTEAFF,TGTGCCAGCAGCAGGCGGGGGAACACTGAAGCTTTCTTT
.,17,.,TRBV4-3,TRBJ1-6,CASSQAEGDPYNSPLHF,TGCGCCAGCAGCCAAGCTGAGGGTGACCCCTATAATTCACCCCTCCACTTT